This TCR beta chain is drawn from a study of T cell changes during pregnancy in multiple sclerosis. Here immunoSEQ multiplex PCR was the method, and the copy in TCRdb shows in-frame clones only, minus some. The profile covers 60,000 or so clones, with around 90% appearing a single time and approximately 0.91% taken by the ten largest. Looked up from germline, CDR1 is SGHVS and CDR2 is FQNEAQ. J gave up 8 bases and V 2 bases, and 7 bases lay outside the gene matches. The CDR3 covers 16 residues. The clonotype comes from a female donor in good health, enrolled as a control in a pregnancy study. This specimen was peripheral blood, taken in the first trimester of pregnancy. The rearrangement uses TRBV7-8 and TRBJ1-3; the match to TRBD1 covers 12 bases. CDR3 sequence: CASSLRGQGASDTIYF. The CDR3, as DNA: TGTGCCAGCAGCTTAAGGGGACAGGGGGCGTCGGACACCATATATTTT.